One and the same sample provided the 25 T cell receptor beta chains below, sequenced in a study of blood T cell repertoires in COVID-19. The protocol was immunoSEQ multiplex PCR, while the TCRdb copy is restricted to in-frame clones and leaves out a portion. The profile covers around 97,000 clones, with approximately 84% appearing a single time and more than 9% taken by the ten largest. The sample consisted of peripheral blood. The receptors originated from a man between 65 and 85 years old with acute or convalescent COVID-19.

This clone was counted between two and nine times. The rearrangement links TRBV2 to TRBJ1-3; D unclear. This CDR3 has 14 residues. Germline CDR1 reads SNHLY; CDR2 reads FYNNEI. Trimming took off 8 bases at V and 8 bases at J, with 19 bases between the two ends. In nucleotides, the CDR3 is TGTGCCAGCGTGGCAGGTGGACTTCAGGACACCATATATTTT. Translated, it gives CASVAGGLQDTIYF.

The chain has TRBV5-4 and TRBJ2-2; TRBD2 aligns across 11 bases. V shed 4 bases, J shed 6 bases, and the junction held 5 bases outside the gene matches. Germline assignment: CDR1 SGHNT and CDR2 YYREEE (reference sequence). The CDR3 length is 15 residues. In DNA, the CDR3 is TGTGCCAGCAGCGCCGGGACTAGCGGTTCCGGGGAGCTGTTTTTT. Translated, it gives CASSAGTSGSGELFF.

The CDR3: CASRTSGGPSYEQYF. CDR3 DNA sequence: TGTGCCAGCAGGACGAGCGGGGGACCTTCCTACGAGCAGTACTTC. The J gene is TRBJ2-7, the V gene TRBV5-4; 8 bases fit TRBD2. After removal of 5 bases from V and 1 base from J, the junction contained 8 bases not matched to a gene. The V gene's germline CDR1 is SGHNT and CDR2 YYREEE (reference sequence). CDR3 size: 15 residues.

The rearrangement uses TRBV14 and TRBJ2-7; TRBD2 matches 7 bases. The V gene's germline CDR1 is SGHDN and CDR2 FVKESK. The CDR3 covers 15 residues. After removal of 1 base from V and 3 bases from J, the junction contained 6 bases not matched to a gene. CDR3 bases: TGTGCCAGCAGCCAAGTCTTAGCGGGCCTCTACGAGCAGTACTTC. Its protein product is CASSQVLAGLYEQYF.

This chain joins TRBV10-1 and TRBJ2-2; D is undetermined. The CDR3 runs to 14 residues. Germline lookup yields CDR1 WNHNN and CDR2 SYGVQD (reference sequence). Trimming pared 5 bases from V and 7 bases from J, leaving 14 bases between. Written as DNA, the CDR3 is TGCGCCAGCAGTTCCGGGTGGCCGGGCGGGGAGCTGTTTTTT. Amino acid sequence: CASSSGWPGGELFF.

The rearrangement uses TRBV28 and TRBJ2-7; TRBD2 agrees at 7 bases. The CDR3 has 14 amino acids. Germline V CDR1 and CDR2: MDHEN, SYDVKM. Losses at the gene ends were 3 bases for V and 5 bases for J; bases not matched to a gene: 7. The CDR3 sequence: CASSLGGFEDEQYF. The CDR3 DNA is TGTGCCAGCAGTTTGGGAGGGTTTGAGGACGAGCAGTACTTC.

The V call is TRBV3-1 (or the pseudogene TRBV3-2), the J call TRBJ2-5; 11 bases fit TRBD1. Germline CDR1 reads LGHDT; CDR2 reads YNNKEL (reference sequence). V gave up 4 bases and J gave up 4 bases; unmatched junction bases: 5. CDR3 size: 15 residues. The CDR3 region is CASSPWTGGGETQYF. CDR3 in DNA: TGTGCCAGCAGCCCCTGGACAGGGGGCGGAGAGACCCAGTACTTC.

The rearrangement joins TRBV5-1 to TRBJ1-1; D perhaps matches TRBD1 (6 bases). The CDR3 has 18 amino acids. Germline values: CDR1 SGHRS, CDR2 YFSETQ. With 0 bases removed from V and 0 bases from J, the gap between germline ends came to 18 bases. The chain's CDR3 is CASSLGSRTRGLNTEAFF. For the CDR3, the DNA is TGCGCCAGCAGCTTGGGATCGCGGACCAGGGGTTTGAACACTGAAGCTTTCTTT.

The rearrangement uses TRBV6-5 and TRBJ1-2; 9 nucleotides agree with TRBD1. The CDR3 is 12 residues long. J gave up 11 bases and V 5 bases, and 6 bases lay outside the gene matches. CDR1 and CDR2 (germline): MNHEY, SVGAGI. As DNA, the CDR3 is TGTGCCAGCAGTACGGGACAGGGCTTGTACACCTTC. This translates into CASSTGQGLYTF.

The chain employs TRBV27 and TRBJ1-5, with 10 bases fitting TRBD1. Germline CDR1 MNHEY, CDR2 SMNVEV (reference sequence). The CDR3 has 17 amino acids. Trimming took 0 bases from V and 5 from J; bases not matched to a gene: 7. The DNA of the CDR3 is TGTGCCAGCAGTTTATCGACCCCAGGGACAGGGGATCAGCCCCAGCATTTT. Its protein product is CASSLSTPGTGDQPQHF.

V is TRBV28 and J is TRBJ1-5; 7 nucleotides match TRBD1. Germline V CDR1 and CDR2: MDHEN, SYDVKM. This CDR3 contains 15 residues. The V and J ends lost 3 bases and 1 base, in that order; junction bases with no gene match: 3. CDR3: CASSLTGLSNQPQHF. CDR3 DNA sequence: TGTGCCAGCAGTTTGACAGGGCTCAGCAATCAGCCCCAGCATTTT.

The chain couples TRBV6-5 to TRBJ1-5; 10 nucleotides agree with TRBD1. Per the germline V gene, CDR1 is MNHEY and CDR2 is SVGAGI. This CDR3 is built from 15 residues. V dropped 6 bases and J dropped 3; count of bases not matched to a gene: 5. DNA for the CDR3: TGTGCCAGCAGCAGGACAGGGGGGAACAATCAGCCCCAGCATTTT. It is translated as CASSRTGGNNQPQHF.

The chain employs TRBV11-2 and TRBJ2-3; 7 bases line up with TRBD1. CDR3 length: 14 residues. Trimming cost V 5 bases and J 3 bases; bases outside gene matches: 5. Germline CDR1 SGHAT, CDR2 FQNNGV. CDR3 sequence (DNA): TGTGCCAGCAGCAATGACAGGGCTACAGATACGCAGTATTTT. This translates into CASSNDRATDTQYF.

The rearrangement joins TRBV30 to TRBJ1-6, with 8 bases identical to TRBD1. Germline values: CDR1 GTSNPN, CDR2 SVGIG (reference sequence). CDR3 size: 14 residues. V was pared by 3 bases and J by 10 bases, with 8 bases of the junction left unmatched. DNA of the CDR3: TGTGCCTGGAGCGTCCAGGGGGCGCGGTCACCCCTCCACTTT. This gives the protein CAWSVQGARSPLHF. The variable domain in full, with the rest retrieved from reference TRBV30 and TRBJ1-6, is SQTIHQWPATLVQPVGSPLSLECTVEGTSNPNLYWYRQAAGRGLQLLFYSVGIGQISSEVPQNLSASRPQDRQFILSSKKLLLSDSGFYLCAWSVQGARSPLHFGNGTRLTVT.

The V and J genes are TRBV10-3 and TRBJ1-2; the D gene is possibly TRBD1 (5 bases). The V end was cut by 11 bases, the J end by 4 bases, with 14 bases between. CDR3 size: 12 residues. Germline V gene lookup returns CDR1 ENHRY and CDR2 SYGVKD. DNA for the CDR3: TGTGCCTCGGACGGGGGAGGCTATGGCTACACCTTC. It encodes CASDGGGYGYTF.

The J gene is TRBJ2-4, the V gene TRBV30; a weak D match, TRBD1 (6 bases). The CDR3 extends over 15 amino acids. Germline CDR1 and CDR2: GTSNPN and SVGIG (reference sequence). With 0 bases removed from V and 1 base from J, the gap between germline ends came to 10 bases. The CDR3 DNA sequence: TGTGCCTGGAGTGTACAGGGTTCTGCCAAAAACATTCAGTACTTC. This sequence encodes CAWSVQGSAKNIQYF.

This rearrangement joins TRBV7-2 to TRBJ2-3, with a weak D call TRBD1 (5 bases). CDR1 SGHTA and CDR2 FQGNSA come from the germline V gene. Trimming removed 3 bases from V and 3 bases from J, with 13 bases in between. The CDR3 length is 15 residues. In DNA, the CDR3 is TGTGCCAGCAGCTTTCATAGGGGTAGTACAGATACGCAGTATTTT. Protein product: CASSFHRGSTDTQYF.

The chain links TRBV9 to TRBJ2-1, with TRBD2 identical over 9 bases. V was clipped by 1 base and J by 1 base; unmatched bases: 12. Germline assignment: CDR1 SGDLS and CDR2 YYNGEE. This CDR3 contains 19 residues. The CDR3 loop reads CASSVMGSGGTISYNEQFF. The CDR3 DNA sequence: TGTGCCAGCAGCGTAATGGGTAGCGGGGGTACTATTTCCTACAATGAGCAGTTCTTC.

The table lists this clone with a few counts. V usage is TRBV7-3 and J usage is TRBJ1-2; 8 positions match TRBD1. CDR1 and CDR2 from the germline V gene are SGHTA and FQGTGA. This CDR3 is built from 13 residues. V trimming: 4 bases; J trimming: 8 bases; junction bases outside the gene matches: 6. CDR3 residues: CASSYRQGLGYTF. CDR3 DNA: TGTGCCAGCAGCTATCGACAGGGGTTGGGCTACACCTTC.

As DNA, the CDR3 is TGTGCCAGCAGTGACCCGGACACTGAAGCTTTCTTT. Protein sequence: CASSDPDTEAFF. This sequence joins TRBV2 and TRBJ1-1, with D uncertain. Per germline, CDR1 SNHLY and CDR2 FYNNEI. V was shortened by 3 bases and J by 3 bases, with 5 bases between the two germline ends. The CDR3 covers 12 residues.

The rearrangement uses TRBV2 and TRBJ1-4, with D maybe TRBD1 (5 bases). This CDR3 has 15 residues. Germline V gene sequence: CDR1 SNHLY, CDR2 FYNNEI. Between the trimmed V and J ends, which lost 6 bases and 6 bases, there was a span of 17 bases. The CDR3 nucleotides read TGTGCCAGCAGAGGGACCGGGAGCCTGGATGAAAAACTGTTTTTT. It yields the protein CASRGTGSLDEKLFF.

The chain is built from TRBV6-5 and TRBJ1-4; D gene ambiguous. The V and J ends lost 4 bases and 1 base respectively, with 13 bases between them. The CDR3 spans 16 residues. Germline loops: CDR1 MNHEY, CDR2 SVGAGI. The CDR3, as DNA: TGTGCCAGCAGTTTTGACTCACTGGGAACTAATGAAAAACTGTTTTTT. Translating gives CASSFDSLGTNEKLFF.

This clone was seen only a few times. The chain uses TRBV2 and TRBJ1-4, with no clear D. The CDR3 sequence is 14 residues long. Germline V CDR1 and CDR2: SNHLY, FYNNEI. The ends were cut back, 6 bases at V and 8 bases at J, with 16 bases in the middle. CDR3 sequence (DNA): TGTGCCAGCAGCACGACACCCCCCGGAGAAAAACTGTTTTTT. It codes for CASSTTPPGEKLFF.

The rearrangement uses TRBV5-1 and TRBJ1-3, with D maybe TRBD1 (5 bases). CDR1 is SGHRS, CDR2 YFSETQ, per germline. The CDR3 sequence is 15 residues long. Trimming stripped 3 bases from V and 1 base from J, with 11 bases between. CDR3 bases: TGCGCCAGCAGCTCCACACAGGTATCTGGAAACACCATATATTTT. Its translation: CASSSTQVSGNTIYF.

This clone has just one count. This chain links TRBV6-5 with TRBJ2-7; 8 nucleotides line up with TRBD2. CDR1 and CDR2 (germline): MNHEY, SVGAGI. The CDR3 contains 14 residues. With V trimmed by 4 bases and J by 2 bases, 4 bases remained unmatched. This CDR3 is CASSSAGVAYEQYF. CDR3 DNA: TGTGCCAGCAGTTCAGCGGGAGTTGCCTACGAGCAGTACTTC.